Included here is one T cell receptor beta chain sequence, with context. This entry belongs to a study of Ad26.COV2.S vaccination and SARS-CoV-2 variants. Study context: In the COV1001 trial, the donor was in the Ad26.COV2.S arm.

Sequenced by immunoSEQ multiplex PCR; TCRdb stores in-frame clones only, minus some. The sample yields 300,000 to 350,000 clones, roughly 80% seen once. Treatment indicated: 15 to 20 received Ad26.COV2.S at low or high dose, single or two shots; about five received placebo; per-sample allocation not given. Day 63 after the first vaccine or placebo injection was the time point for sampling. The sample in question was peripheral blood, obtained in a trial of Ad26.COV2.S vaccine versus placebo. The TCR originated in a person aged 18-65 years who received the Ad26.COV2.S COVID-19 vaccine or a placebo.

The CDR3 reads CSGRVSMNTEAFF. For the CDR3, the DNA is TGCAGCGGCCGGGTGAGCATGAACACTGAAGCTTTCTTT. The J gene is TRBJ1-1, the V gene TRBV29-1; D uncertain. This CDR3 is 13 amino acids long. V lost 7 bases and J 0 bases, leaving 12 bases between the germline ends. CDR1 is SQVTM and CDR2 is ANQGSEA in the germline V gene.